A single sample gave rise to the 25 T cell receptor beta chains below, sequenced in a study of blood T cell repertoires in COVID-19. This table comes from immunoSEQ multiplex PCR, and its TCRdb copy is limited to in-frame clones, with some not included. The repertoire includes roughly 150,000 clones, 81% of them detected once, and around 5.3% sits in the top ten. Sequencing input: PBMCs or T cells enriched from blood (not recorded which). The origin of the receptors is a woman in her 40s with acute COVID-19.

The genes are TRBV2 and TRBJ1-6, with no clear D. Trimming shortened V by 7 bases and J by 5 bases, and 12 bases separated the two germline ends. The CDR3 has 14 amino acids. Germline lookup yields CDR1 SNHLY and CDR2 FYNNEI. CDR3 coding DNA: TGTGCCAGCATACCGGAGAGAAATAATTCACCCCTCCACTTT. It encodes CASIPERNNSPLHF.

V is TRBV7-3 and J is TRBJ2-3; the D is unclear. The germline V gene encodes CDR1 SGHTA and CDR2 FQGTGA. V was clipped by 4 bases and J by 1 base, with 18 bases between them. This CDR3 region has 17 residues. The CDR3 is CASSSTGVSLGTDTQYF. The CDR3 coding sequence is TGTGCCAGCAGCTCCACCGGAGTATCCCTGGGCACAGATACGCAGTATTTT.

V is TRBV9 and J is TRBJ2-5; the match to TRBD1 covers 9 bases. The germline V gene encodes CDR1 SGDLS and CDR2 YYNGEE. The CDR3 spans 15 residues. V shed 2 bases, J shed 4 bases, and the junction held 6 bases outside the gene matches. For the CDR3, the DNA is TGTGCCAGCAGCGTTCTTGGGACAGGGCGAGAGACCCAGTACTTC. Translated, it gives CASSVLGTGRETQYF.

This rearrangement joins TRBV19 to TRBJ1-6, with 12 nucleotides matching TRBD1. CDR3 length: 15 amino acids. The germline CDR1 and CDR2 sequences are LNHDA and SQIVND (reference sequence). The ends lost 6 bases at V and 9 bases at J; junction bases unmatched: 6. CDR3 coding DNA: TGTGCCAGTAGCACCGGGACAGGGGGCGGTTCACCCCTCCACTTT. Its protein is CASSTGTGGGSPLHF.

The chain links TRBV10-3 to TRBJ1-2; the match to TRBD1 covers 8 bases. The length of the CDR3 is 17 residues. V gave up 9 bases and J gave up 3 bases; unmatched junction bases: 18. Germline values: CDR1 ENHRY, CDR2 SYGVKD. CDR3 DNA sequence: TGTGCCATGCCGACAGGGGAGTCTAACTATGGCTACTATGGCTACACCTTC. Amino acids: CAMPTGESNYGYYGYTF.

The chain couples TRBV3-1 (or the pseudogene TRBV3-2) to TRBJ1-5; 9 bases line up with TRBD1. This CDR3 contains 13 residues. Per germline, CDR1 LGHDT and CDR2 YNNKEL (reference sequence). V shed 1 base, J shed 16 bases, and the junction held 8 bases outside the gene matches. Here the CDR3 reads CASSQALGTGLHF. The DNA for the CDR3 is TGTGCCAGCAGCCAAGCCCTGGGGACAGGGTTACATTTT.

V and J are TRBV5-6 and TRBJ2-5, with 9 bases that match TRBD2. The length of the CDR3 is 15 residues. V gave up 0 bases and J gave up 3 bases; unmatched junction bases: 3. Germline V gene data show CDR1 as SGHDT and CDR2 as YYEEEE. CDR3 sequence reads: CASSLGSSGKETQYF. CDR3 DNA sequence: TGTGCCAGCAGCTTGGGCTCTAGCGGGAAAGAGACCCAGTACTTC.

The genes are TRBV7-9 and TRBJ1-1, with D possibly TRBD1 on 6 matching bases. CDR1 is SEHNR, CDR2 FQNEAQ, per germline (reference sequence). The CDR3 length is 13 residues. The V end was cut by 5 bases, the J end by 1 base, with 8 bases between. CDR3 DNA sequence: TGTGCCAGCAGCCCGACAGGGAACACTGAAGCTTTCTTT. This sequence encodes CASSPTGNTEAFF.

The CDR3 sequence: CASRSGAETQYF. CDR3 nucleotide sequence: TGCGCCAGCAGATCGGGAGCAGAGACCCAGTACTTC. V and J are TRBV5-1 and TRBJ2-5; the D gene is possibly TRBD2 (6 bases). Germline assignment: CDR1 SGHRS and CDR2 YFSETQ. Trimming pared 5 bases from V and 4 bases from J, leaving 9 bases between. There are 12 residues in the CDR3.

The chain links TRBV5-1 to TRBJ2-3; 9 nucleotides match TRBD2. Germline V CDR1 and CDR2: SGHRS, YFSETQ. The CDR3 loop spans 16 amino acids. V lost 1 base, J lost 4 bases, and 7 bases stayed unmatched. The CDR3 nucleotides are TGCGCCAGCAGCTTGTTTGGCGGGAGGGCCGCAGATACGCAGTATTTT. This translates into CASSLFGGRAADTQYF. Full variable domain (rest looked up from reference TRBV5-1 and TRBJ2-3): KAGVTQTPRYLIKTRGQQVTLSCSPISGHRSVSWYQQTPGQGLQFLFEYFSETQRNKGNFPGRFSGRQFSNSRSEMNVSTLELGDSALYLCASSLFGGRAADTQYFGPGTRLTVL.

J is TRBJ1-4 and V is TRBV7-9, with D uncertain. CDR1 and CDR2 (germline): SEHNR, FQNEAQ (reference sequence). The CDR3 spans 14 residues. V was cut by 5 bases and J by 7 bases, with 14 bases left in between. The DNA for the CDR3 is TGTGCCAGCAGCCGGGGAGAGGTATCTGAAAAACTGTTTTTT. This gives the protein CASSRGEVSEKLFF.

The gene calls are TRBV4-1 and TRBJ2-5; 9 nucleotides match TRBD1. The V gene's germline CDR1 is MGHRA and CDR2 YSYEKL. This CDR3 has 14 residues. Unmatched junction bases numbered 3, after V lost 2 bases and J lost 5 bases. The DNA for the CDR3 is TGCGCCAGCAGCCAACGGACAGGGGTGGAGACCCAGTACTTC. Protein product: CASSQRTGVETQYF.

The chain couples TRBV4-2 to TRBJ1-3; TRBD1 might be the D (5 bases). Germline lookup yields CDR1 LGHNA and CDR2 YNFKEQ. V gave up 1 base and J gave up 3 bases, with 13 bases separating them. The CDR3 has 16 residues. Here the CDR3 reads CASSQAGGEGGNTIYF. CDR3 DNA sequence: TGTGCCAGCAGCCAAGCTGGGGGGGAGGGTGGAAACACCATATATTTT.

Only a few counts were recorded for this clone. This chain connects TRBV12-3 or TRBV12-4 to TRBJ2-3; no reliable D call. CDR3 size: 12 residues. Trimming took 5 bases from V and 6 from J, leaving 9 bases between them. The CDR3, as DNA: TGTGCCAGCAGTGTGTCTAGGGATACGCAGTATTTT. Its translation: CASSVSRDTQYF.

The chain couples TRBV7-9 to TRBJ2-3, with 7 bases lining up with TRBD2. Germline values: CDR1 SEHNR, CDR2 FQNEAQ (reference sequence). With V trimmed by 3 bases and J by 5 bases, 14 bases remained unmatched. The CDR3 is 17 amino acids. CDR3 in DNA: TGTGCCAGCAGCTTTCCACGGTTTGGGAGGGCGAAAGATACGCAGTATTTT. Its translation is CASSFPRFGRAKDTQYF.

This chain joins TRBV6-5 and TRBJ1-1; D not certain. Germline CDR1 is MNHEY and CDR2 is SVGAGI. V was clipped by 2 bases and J by 1 base, with 8 bases between them. This CDR3 comprises 14 residues. CDR3 amino acids: CASSYTGRNTEAFF. The CDR3 DNA is TGTGCCAGCAGTTACACGGGGAGGAACACTGAAGCTTTCTTT.

The chain employs TRBV28 and TRBJ1-2; possibly TRBD1 for D (5 bases). This CDR3 is 13 amino acids long. Trimming left V 6 bases short and J 8 bases short, with 16 bases between. Per the germline V gene, CDR1 is MDHEN and CDR2 is SYDVKM. The CDR3 region has the DNA TGTGCCAGCAGCCCGGACGGGGGGACCGGCTACACCTTC. Amino acids: CASSPDGGTGYTF.

The chain links TRBV5-8 to TRBJ2-2; TRBD1 matches at 10 bases. The CDR3 covers 13 residues. CDR1 is SGHTS, CDR2 YDEGEE, per germline. With V trimmed by 7 bases and J by 3 bases, 0 bases remained unmatched. CDR3 sequence: CASGQGDTGELFF. Written as DNA, the CDR3 is TGTGCCAGCGGACAGGGGGACACCGGGGAGCTGTTTTTT.

Details on this clone: The sample holds other DNA sequences that translate to the same CDR3. This chain joins TRBV12-3 or TRBV12-4 and TRBJ1-1; D possibly corresponds to TRBD1 (5 bases). V dropped 1 base and J dropped 5 bases, with 8 bases sitting between them. This CDR3 spans 13 amino acids. CDR3: CASSLGGGTEAFF. DNA for the CDR3: TGTGCCAGCAGTTTAGGTGGGGGGACTGAAGCTTTCTTT.

This chain connects TRBV3-1 (or the pseudogene TRBV3-2) to TRBJ2-2; TRBD2 is a possible D gene (5 bases). Germline-derived CDR1 and CDR2 are LGHDT and YNNKEL (reference sequence). The CDR3 is made up of 14 amino acids. V lost 1 base to trimming and J lost 7 bases, with 10 bases between them. CDR3 sequence: CASSQVLVIGELFF. Written as DNA, the CDR3 is TGTGCCAGCAGCCAAGTACTAGTGATCGGGGAGCTGTTTTTT.

This clone was observed once. This chain links TRBV15 with TRBJ2-7; 12 bases map to TRBD2. Per the germline V gene, CDR1 is LNHNV and CDR2 is YYDKDF (reference sequence). The CDR3 contains 16 residues. V gave up 4 bases and J gave up 3 bases; unmatched junction bases: 7. CDR3 amino acids: CATSTLSLAGGYEQYF. CDR3 nucleotides: TGTGCCACCAGCACCCTCTCACTAGCGGGAGGCTACGAGCAGTACTTC. Together with reference TRBV15 and TRBJ2-7, the CDR3 gives the full variable domain: DAMVIQNPRYQVTQFGKPVTLSCSQTLNHNVMYWYQQKSSQAPKLLFHYYDKDFNNEADTPDNFQSRRPNTSFCFLDIRSPGLGDTAMYLCATSTLSLAGGYEQYFGPGTRLTVT.

The rearrangement uses TRBV9 and TRBJ2-1, with TRBD2 matching over 9 bases. After removal of 0 bases from V and 4 bases from J, the junction contained 11 bases not matched to a gene. Germline V gene sequence: CDR1 SGDLS, CDR2 YYNGEE. This CDR3 region has 18 residues. For the CDR3, the DNA is TGTGCCAGCAGCGTAGGTGATAGCGGGAGTATCGGGTACAATGAGCAGTTCTTC. It encodes CASSVGDSGSIGYNEQFF.

This clone appeared a single time. J is TRBJ1-5 and V is TRBV7-8; TRBD1 is a possible D gene (5 bases). Per the germline V gene, CDR1 is SGHVS and CDR2 is FQNEAQ. This CDR3 region has 14 residues. The V and J ends lost 5 bases and 4 bases respectively, with 12 bases between them. CDR3 sequence: CASSRDSPNQPQHF. CDR3 in DNA: TGTGCCAGCAGCCGCGACAGTCCGAATCAGCCCCAGCATTTT.

As DNA, the CDR3 is TGTGCCAGCAGCCTAAGGGGTAGCGGGAGTCTTGCAGATACGCAGTATTTT. Protein: CASSLRGSGSLADTQYF. The rearrangement links TRBV9 to TRBJ2-3, with 9 bases that match TRBD2. The germline CDR1 and CDR2 sequences are SGDLS and YYNGEE. This CDR3 comprises 17 residues. After removal of 4 bases from V and 4 bases from J, the junction contained 13 bases not matched to a gene.

The chain carries TRBV27 and TRBJ2-1; 13 bases are a match to TRBD2. The CDR3 is 19 amino acids. Germline CDR1 and CDR2: MNHEY and SMNVEV (reference sequence). J lost 8 bases, V lost 5 bases, and 18 bases had no gene match. CDR3 residues: CASSPRGLAGPTSFDEQFF. CDR3 coding DNA: TGTGCCAGCAGTCCCCGGGGACTAGCGGGACCCACCAGTTTTGATGAGCAGTTCTTC.